Below, 18 T cell receptor beta chains from the same sample are listed, as sequenced in a study of T cells in Graves' hyperthyroidism and ophthalmopathy. Researchers took RNA transcripts and amplified the TCR beta CDR3 regions from them. In the first-round RT-PCR of the TCR CDR3, the HTBI primer set was used. TCRdb independently ran MiXCR on the multiplex PCR reads; one entry per CDR3 protein. The sample consists of hundreds of thousands of distinct CDR3 sequences, 14% of them appearing once. Source material: blood. The receptors here all came from a woman in her 50s with Graves' ophthalmopathy.

This clonotype was seen many times. This chain joins TRBV7-2 and TRBJ2-1; 11 nucleotides match TRBD1. The CDR3 sequence is 16 residues long. The V and J ends lost 4 bases and 5 bases, in that order; junction bases with no gene match: 7. CDR1 and CDR2 (germline): SGHTA, FQGNSA. This chain's CDR3 is CASSWPGTGGNNEQFF. The CDR3 DNA reads TGTGCCAGCAGCTGGCCCGGGACAGGGGGAAACAATGAGCAGTTCTTC.

This clonotype appeared many times. The genes are TRBV5-1 and TRBJ2-3; 10 bases line up with TRBD2. Germline CDR1 reads SGHRS; CDR2 reads YFSETQ. The CDR3 has 17 amino acids. Trimming cost V 2 bases and J 6 bases; bases outside gene matches: 12. CDR3 region: CASSFSIAGGGQDTQYF. CDR3 nucleotide sequence: TGCGCCAGCAGCTTTTCCATAGCGGGAGGAGGCCAGGATACGCAGTATTTT.

The chain uses TRBV5-1 and TRBJ2-5; D unresolved. V shed 6 bases and J shed 3 bases, with 12 bases lying between them. Germline V gives CDR1 SGHRS, CDR2 YFSETQ. The CDR3 consists of 13 residues. DNA for the CDR3: TGCGCCAGCACTCGGGCAGCGAAAGAGACCCAGTACTTC. This encodes CASTRAAKETQYF.

Regarding this clonotype: A much larger clone is a single base away; this may be a read error. This sequence joins TRBV12-3 or TRBV12-4 and TRBJ1-2; unclear D gene. This CDR3 has 13 residues. In DNA form, the CDR3 reads TGTCCCAGCAGTCAAGTACGTTCGTATGGCTACACCTTC. Translating gives CPSSQVRSYGYTF.

This clonotype came up many times. V gene TRBV2 combines with J gene TRBJ1-6; D gene ambiguous. Germline assignment: CDR1 SNHLY and CDR2 FYNNEI. The CDR3 is 16 amino acids. The ends were cut back, 1 base at V and 7 bases at J, with 14 bases in the middle. CDR3 sequence reads: CASSEGRLWQNSPLHF. In DNA form, the CDR3 reads TGTGCCAGCAGTGAAGGCCGGTTATGGCAGAATTCACCCCTCCACTTT.

This clonotype was picked up many times. As DNA, the CDR3 is TGTGCCAGCGAGGGGGGTCAGCGGGGTAGCAATGAGCAGTTCTTC. This codes for CASEGGQRGSNEQFF. The V gene is TRBV11-2, the J gene TRBJ2-1, with D tentatively TRBD2 (7 bases). Looked up from germline, CDR1 is SGHAT and CDR2 is FQNNGV. Trimming left V 8 bases short and J 6 bases short, with 20 bases between. The CDR3 totals 15 residues. Complete variable domain (other parts from reference TRBV11-2 and TRBJ2-1): EAGVAQSPRYKIIEKRQSVAFWCNPISGHATLYWYQQILGQGPKLLIQFQNNGVVDDSQLPKDRFSAERLKGVDSTLKIQPAKLEDSAVYLCASEGGQRGSNEQFFGPGTRLTVL.

This clonotype has ten or more counts. The chain has TRBV6-2 or TRBV6-3 and TRBJ2-1, with D possibly TRBD1 on 5 matching bases. The CDR3 is made up of 18 amino acids. V lost 0 bases to trimming and J lost 4 bases, with 19 bases between them. Per the germline V gene, CDR1 is MNHEY and CDR2 is SVGEGT. CDR3 nucleotide sequence: TGTGCCAGCAGTTACTCGATGTTCGTCAGGGAATCTTACAATGAGCAGTTCTTC. Encoded protein: CASSYSMFVRESYNEQFF.

This clonotype has just a few counts. V is TRBV24-1 and J is TRBJ2-1; D possibly corresponds to TRBD1 (5 bases). CDR3 length: 12 amino acids. From germline, CDR1 is KGHDR and CDR2 SFDVKD. With 9 bases removed from V and 3 bases from J, the gap between germline ends came to 8 bases. CDR3 in amino acids: CATGHYYNEQFF. The CDR3 DNA is TGTGCCACCGGACATTACTACAATGAGCAGTTCTTC.

At least ten counts were recorded for this clonotype. This chain connects TRBV28 to TRBJ2-2, with D possibly matching TRBD2 (5 bases). The CDR3 sequence is 16 residues long. V lost 6 bases and J 3 bases, leaving 17 bases between the germline ends. Per the germline V gene, CDR1 is MDHEN and CDR2 is SYDVKM. Here the CDR3 reads CASRVAHPGDTGELFF. The CDR3 DNA follows: TGTGCCAGCAGAGTAGCGCACCCCGGCGACACCGGGGAGCTGTTTTTT.

This rearrangement joins TRBV5-1 to TRBJ2-5; D remains unclear. The CDR3 sequence is 14 residues long. Trimming took off 0 bases at V and 2 bases at J, with 8 bases between the two ends. Germline CDR1 is SGHRS and CDR2 is YFSETQ. The CDR3 region has the DNA TGCGCCAGCAGCTTGGGCTCTACTCAAGAGACCCAGTACTTC. It translates to CASSLGSTQETQYF. Combining the CDR3 with reference TRBV5-1 and TRBJ2-5 gives the whole variable domain KAGVTQTPRYLIKTRGQQVTLSCSPISGHRSVSWYQQTPGQGLQFLFEYFSETQRNKGNFPGRFSGRQFSNSRSEMNVSTLELGDSALYLCASSLGSTQETQYFGPGTRLLVL.

This clonotype was seen ten or more times. The chain combines TRBV12-3 or TRBV12-4 with TRBJ2-1; 10 bases match TRBD2. The CDR3 length is 14 residues. J was trimmed by 5 bases and V by 7 bases; bases with no gene match: 5. The DNA for the CDR3 is TGTGCCAGCACCCCGGGACTAGCGAACAATGAGCAGTTCTTC. This sequence encodes CASTPGLANNEQFF.

The chain couples TRBV6-1 to TRBJ1-5; TRBD1 agrees at 7 bases. Unmatched junction bases numbered 2, after V lost 5 bases and J lost 4 bases. This CDR3 comprises 13 residues. The germline gives CDR1 MNHNS, CDR2 SASEGT. The CDR3 loop is CASSKQGNQPQHF. In DNA form, the CDR3 reads TGTGCCAGCAGTAAACAGGGGAATCAGCCCCAGCATTTT.

CDR3 coding DNA: TGTGCCAGCAGTGAAATAGCGGGAGGGCTTCATGAGCAGTTCTTC. Translating gives CASSEIAGGLHEQFF. This chain links TRBV6-1 with TRBJ2-1; 11 nucleotides match TRBD2. The CDR3 length is 15 residues. With V trimmed by 2 bases and J by 8 bases, 5 bases remained unmatched. Germline loops: CDR1 MNHNS, CDR2 SASEGT.

In its sample, this clonotype was seen many times. The CDR3 loop is CASSQGSGRAYEQYF. The CDR3 DNA reads TGTGCCAGCAGCCAAGGTTCCGGGAGGGCCTACGAGCAGTACTTC. The rearrangement uses TRBV3-1 and TRBJ2-7; TRBD2 matches at 8 bases. CDR1 is LGHDT, CDR2 YNNKEL, per germline (reference sequence). Trimming cost V 1 base and J 2 bases; bases outside gene matches: 4. CDR3 length equals 15 residues.

V is TRBV20-1 and J is TRBJ2-1; 10 nucleotides agree with TRBD2. The V gene's germline CDR1 is DFQATT and CDR2 SNEGSKA (reference sequence). Trimming took 1 base from V and 7 from J; bases not matched to a gene: 7. The CDR3 contains 15 residues. CDR3 region: CSARGWTSGANEQFF. In nucleotides, the CDR3 is TGCAGTGCTAGAGGTTGGACTAGCGGAGCTAATGAGCAGTTCTTC.

This clonotype was seen many times. The junction departs from the called germline gene at one end, perhaps through a read error. The chain links TRBV5-1 to TRBJ2-7, with TRBD2 matching over 7 bases. Germline V gene data show CDR1 as SGHRS and CDR2 as YFSETQ. CDR3 size: 14 residues. CDR3 region: CASRLERGSYEQYF. The CDR3 DNA sequence: TGCGCCAGCAGATTGGAGCGGGGCTCCTACGAGCAGTACTTC.

This clonotype was seen once. This may be a read error, as it is one base from a much larger clone. The CDR3 bases are TGTGCCAGCGGCCAAGTAAGTGGGAACTCCTACGAGCAGTACTTC. It codes for CASGQVSGNSYEQYF. The genes are TRBV3-1 and TRBJ2-7; D gene uncertain. The germline V gene has CDR1 LGHDT and CDR2 YNNKEL (reference sequence). The CDR3 covers 15 residues.

This clonotype was counted a few times. A read error may explain this, as a much larger clone is one base away. The genes are TRBV18 and TRBJ2-7; D is undetermined. The CDR3 loop spans 12 amino acids. CDR1 and CDR2 from the germline V gene are KGHSH and LQKENI. CDR3 protein: CASPPLSYEQYF. In nucleotides, the CDR3 is TGTGCCAGCCCACCGTTGTCCTACGAGCAGTACTTC.